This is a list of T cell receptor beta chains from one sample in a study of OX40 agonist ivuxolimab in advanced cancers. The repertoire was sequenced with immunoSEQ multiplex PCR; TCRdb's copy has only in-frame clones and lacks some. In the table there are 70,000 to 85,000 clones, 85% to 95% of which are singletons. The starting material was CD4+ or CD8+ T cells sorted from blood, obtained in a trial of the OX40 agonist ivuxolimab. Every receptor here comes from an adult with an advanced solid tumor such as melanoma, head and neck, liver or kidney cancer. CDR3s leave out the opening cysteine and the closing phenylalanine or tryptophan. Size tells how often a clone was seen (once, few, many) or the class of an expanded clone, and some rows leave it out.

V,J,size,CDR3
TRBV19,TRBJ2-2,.,ASSISRSTGELF
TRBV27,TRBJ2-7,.,ASSPPTARGLEQY
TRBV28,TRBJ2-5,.,ASSLASYHLSGETQY
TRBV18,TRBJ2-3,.,ASSPGGAQDTQY
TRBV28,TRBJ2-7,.,ASTTAYEQY
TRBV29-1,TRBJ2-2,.,SVEPTGRETGELF
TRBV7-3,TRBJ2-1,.,ASSLSGRQVNEQF
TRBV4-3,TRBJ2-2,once,ASSQEQGDGELF
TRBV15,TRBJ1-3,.,ATSREIRTVRSGNTIY
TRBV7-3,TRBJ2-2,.,ASSPYPISGSNTGELF
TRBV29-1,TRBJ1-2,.,SVSVRANYGYT
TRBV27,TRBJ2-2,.,ASSSTGGLLF
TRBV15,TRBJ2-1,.,ATSRGDRGGYNEQF
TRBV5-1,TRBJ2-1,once,ASSVGSPNNEQF
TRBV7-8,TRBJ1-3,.,ASSLTEADTIY
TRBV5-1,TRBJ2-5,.,ASSLEPSQETQY
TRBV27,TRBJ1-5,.,ASSLTPVGQPQH
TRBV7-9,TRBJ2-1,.,ASSRPGQEYNEQF
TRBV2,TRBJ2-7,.,ASSKGQGGIYEQY
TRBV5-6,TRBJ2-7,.,ASSVGTRYEQY
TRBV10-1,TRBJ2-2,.,ASSESKGPGELF
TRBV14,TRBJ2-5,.,ASSQERSSIETQY
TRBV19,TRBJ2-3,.,ATGWGYTDTQY
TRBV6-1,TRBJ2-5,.,ASSERVLGWETQY
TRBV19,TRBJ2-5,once,ASSPGQAPGETQY
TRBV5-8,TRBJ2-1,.,ASRSYPGGPYNEQF
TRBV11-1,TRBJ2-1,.,ASSFGGGGLYEQF